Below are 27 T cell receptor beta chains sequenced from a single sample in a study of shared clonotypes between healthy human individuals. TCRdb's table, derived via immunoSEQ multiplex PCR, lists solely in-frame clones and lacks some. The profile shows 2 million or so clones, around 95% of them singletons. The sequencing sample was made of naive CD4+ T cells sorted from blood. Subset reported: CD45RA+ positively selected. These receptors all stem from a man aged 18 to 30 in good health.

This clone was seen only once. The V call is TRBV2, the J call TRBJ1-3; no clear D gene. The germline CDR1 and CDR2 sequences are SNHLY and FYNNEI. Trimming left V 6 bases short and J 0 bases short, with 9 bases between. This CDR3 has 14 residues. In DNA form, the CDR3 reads TGTGCCAGCAGCGTAGGGCCCTCTGGAAACACCATATATTTT. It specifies CASSVGPSGNTIYF.

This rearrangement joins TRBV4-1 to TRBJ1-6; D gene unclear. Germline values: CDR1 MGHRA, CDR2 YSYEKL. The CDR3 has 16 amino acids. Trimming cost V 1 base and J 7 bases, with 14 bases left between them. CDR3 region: CASSQGRWVGNSPLHF. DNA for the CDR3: TGCGCCAGCAGCCAAGGACGATGGGTGGGCAATTCACCCCTCCACTTT.

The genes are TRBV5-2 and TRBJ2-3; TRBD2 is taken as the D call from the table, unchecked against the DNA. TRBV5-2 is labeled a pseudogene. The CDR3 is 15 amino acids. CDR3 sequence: CASILAGAGPDTQYF. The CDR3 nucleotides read TGTGCCAGCATCCTAGCGGGGGCGGGGCCAGATACGCAGTATTTT.

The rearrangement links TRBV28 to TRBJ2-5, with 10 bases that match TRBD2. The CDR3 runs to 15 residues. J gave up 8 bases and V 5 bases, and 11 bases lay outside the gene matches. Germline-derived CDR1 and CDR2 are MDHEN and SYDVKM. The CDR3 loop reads CASSPAGAGGPTQYF. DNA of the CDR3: TGTGCCAGCAGTCCCGCGGGAGCGGGAGGGCCTACCCAGTACTTC.

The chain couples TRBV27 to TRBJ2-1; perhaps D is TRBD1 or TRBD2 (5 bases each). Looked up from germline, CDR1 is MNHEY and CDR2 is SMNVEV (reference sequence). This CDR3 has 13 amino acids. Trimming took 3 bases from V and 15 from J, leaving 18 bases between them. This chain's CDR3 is CASSFLRGPGAFF. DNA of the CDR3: TGTGCCAGCAGTTTCCTGAGGGGTCCCGGGGCGTTCTTC.

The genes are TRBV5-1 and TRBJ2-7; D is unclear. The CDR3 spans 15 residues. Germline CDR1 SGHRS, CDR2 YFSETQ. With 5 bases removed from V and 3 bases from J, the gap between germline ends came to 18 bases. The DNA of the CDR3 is TGCGCCAGCAGTTCAGGATTGTCCTCAGACTACGAGCAGTACTTC. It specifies CASSSGLSSDYEQYF.

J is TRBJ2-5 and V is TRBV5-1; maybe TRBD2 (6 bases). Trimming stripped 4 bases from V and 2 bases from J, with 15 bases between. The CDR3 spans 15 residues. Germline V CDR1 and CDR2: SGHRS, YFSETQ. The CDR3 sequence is CASSLPGTQQETQYF. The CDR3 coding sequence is TGCGCCAGCAGCCTGCCCGGGACTCAACAAGAGACCCAGTACTTC.

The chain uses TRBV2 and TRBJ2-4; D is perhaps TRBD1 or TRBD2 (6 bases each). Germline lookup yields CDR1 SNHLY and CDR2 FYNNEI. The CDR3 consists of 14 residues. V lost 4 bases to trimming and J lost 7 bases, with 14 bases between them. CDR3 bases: TGTGCCAGCAGTGTGGCCCAAGGGGGGAACATTCAGTACTTC. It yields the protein CASSVAQGGNIQYF.

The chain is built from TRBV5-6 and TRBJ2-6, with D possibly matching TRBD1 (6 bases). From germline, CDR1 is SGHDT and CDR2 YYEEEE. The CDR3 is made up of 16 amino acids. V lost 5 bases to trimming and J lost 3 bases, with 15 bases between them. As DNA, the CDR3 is TGTGCCAGCAGTCCGATTTCAGGGGTTGGGGCCAACGTCCTGACTTTC. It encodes CASSPISGVGANVLTF.

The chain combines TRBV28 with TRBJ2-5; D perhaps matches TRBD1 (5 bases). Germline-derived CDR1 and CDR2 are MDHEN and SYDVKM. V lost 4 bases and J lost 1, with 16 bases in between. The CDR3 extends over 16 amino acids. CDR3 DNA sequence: TGTGCCAGCAGTTCCCCGTGGGGCCGCGCCCAAGAGACCCAGTACTTC. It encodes CASSSPWGRAQETQYF.

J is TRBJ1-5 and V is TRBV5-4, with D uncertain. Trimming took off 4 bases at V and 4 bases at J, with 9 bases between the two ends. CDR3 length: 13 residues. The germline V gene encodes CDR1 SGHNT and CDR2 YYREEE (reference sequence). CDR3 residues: CASSPDANQPQHF. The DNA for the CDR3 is TGTGCCAGCAGCCCGGACGCGAATCAGCCCCAGCATTTT.

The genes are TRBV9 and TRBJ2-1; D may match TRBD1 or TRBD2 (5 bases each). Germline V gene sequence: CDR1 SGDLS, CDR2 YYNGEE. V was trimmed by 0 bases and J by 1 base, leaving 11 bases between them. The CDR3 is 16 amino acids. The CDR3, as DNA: TGTGCCAGCAGCGTAGTGAGGGACCTATCCTACAATGAGCAGTTCTTC. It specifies CASSVVRDLSYNEQFF.

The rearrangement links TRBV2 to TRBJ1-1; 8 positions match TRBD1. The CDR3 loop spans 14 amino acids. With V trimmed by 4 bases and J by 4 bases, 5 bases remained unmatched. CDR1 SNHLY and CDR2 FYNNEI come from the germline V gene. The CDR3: CASSGDRSVTEAFF. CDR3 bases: TGTGCCAGCAGTGGGGACAGGTCTGTCACTGAAGCTTTCTTT.

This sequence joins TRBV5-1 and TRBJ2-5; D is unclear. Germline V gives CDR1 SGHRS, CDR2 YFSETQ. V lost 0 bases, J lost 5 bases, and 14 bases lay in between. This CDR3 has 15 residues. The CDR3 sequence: CASSLEVYLTETQYF. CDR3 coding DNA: TGCGCCAGCAGCTTGGAGGTCTACCTTACGGAGACCCAGTACTTC.

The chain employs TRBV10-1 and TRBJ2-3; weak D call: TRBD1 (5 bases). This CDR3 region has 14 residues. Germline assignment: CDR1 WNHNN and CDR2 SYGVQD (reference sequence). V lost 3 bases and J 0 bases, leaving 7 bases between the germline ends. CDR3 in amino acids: CASSDDRSTDTQYF. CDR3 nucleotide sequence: TGCGCCAGCAGTGACGACAGAAGCACAGATACGCAGTATTTT.

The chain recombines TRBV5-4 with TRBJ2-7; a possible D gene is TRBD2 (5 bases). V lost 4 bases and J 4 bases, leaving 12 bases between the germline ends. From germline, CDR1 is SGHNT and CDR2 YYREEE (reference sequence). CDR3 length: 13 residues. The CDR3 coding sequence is TGTGCCAGCAGCCACGGGGAGCGATACGAGCAGTACTTC. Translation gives CASSHGERYEQYF.

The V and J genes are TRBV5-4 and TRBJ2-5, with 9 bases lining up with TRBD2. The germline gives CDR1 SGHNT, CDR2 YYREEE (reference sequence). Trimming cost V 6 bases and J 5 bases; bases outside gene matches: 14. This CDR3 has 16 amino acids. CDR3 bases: TGTGCCAGCACTCTCGGGGGGCGGGAGGGCCTCGAGACCCAGTACTTC. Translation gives CASTLGGREGLETQYF. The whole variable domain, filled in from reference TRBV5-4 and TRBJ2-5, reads ETGVTQSPTHLIKTRGQQVTLRCSSQSGHNTVSWYQQALGQGPQFIFQYYREEENGRGNFPPRFSGLQFPNYSSELNVNALELDDSALYLCASTLGGREGLETQYFGPGTRLLVL.

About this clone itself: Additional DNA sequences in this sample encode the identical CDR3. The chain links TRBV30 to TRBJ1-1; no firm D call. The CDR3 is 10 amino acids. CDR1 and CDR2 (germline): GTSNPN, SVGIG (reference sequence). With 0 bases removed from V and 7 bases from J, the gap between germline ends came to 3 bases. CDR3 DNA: TGTGCCTGGAGTGTCAGTGAAGCTTTCTTT. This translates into CAWSVSEAFF.

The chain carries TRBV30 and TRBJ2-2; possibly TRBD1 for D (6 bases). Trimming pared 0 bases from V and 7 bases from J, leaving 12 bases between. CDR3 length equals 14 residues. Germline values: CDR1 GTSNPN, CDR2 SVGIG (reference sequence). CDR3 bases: TGTGCCTGGAGTGTTCTACGCAGGGGCGGGGAGCTGTTTTTT. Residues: CAWSVLRRGGELFF. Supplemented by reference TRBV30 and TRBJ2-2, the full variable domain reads SQTIHQWPATLVQPVGSPLSLECTVEGTSNPNLYWYRQAAGRGLQLLFYSVGIGQISSEVPQNLSASRPQDRQFILSSKKLLLSDSGFYLCAWSVLRRGGELFFGEGSRLTVL.

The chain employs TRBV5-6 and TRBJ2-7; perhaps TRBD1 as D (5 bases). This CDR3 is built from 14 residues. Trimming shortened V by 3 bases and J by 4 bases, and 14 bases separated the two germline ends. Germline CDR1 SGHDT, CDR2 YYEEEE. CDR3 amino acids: CASSSTVPPYEQYF. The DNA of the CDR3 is TGTGCCAGCAGCTCGACAGTTCCCCCATACGAGCAGTACTTC.

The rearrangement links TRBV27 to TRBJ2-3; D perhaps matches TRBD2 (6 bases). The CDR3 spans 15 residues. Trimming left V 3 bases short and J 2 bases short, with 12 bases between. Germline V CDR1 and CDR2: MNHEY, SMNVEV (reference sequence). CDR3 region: CASSLGGPNTDTQYF. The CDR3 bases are TGTGCCAGCAGTTTGGGGGGACCGAACACAGATACGCAGTATTTT.

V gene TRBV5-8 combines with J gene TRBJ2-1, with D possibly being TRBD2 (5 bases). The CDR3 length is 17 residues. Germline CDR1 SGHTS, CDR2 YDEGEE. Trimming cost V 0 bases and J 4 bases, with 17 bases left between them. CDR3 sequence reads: CASSLGAVASGYNEQFF. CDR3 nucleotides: TGTGCCAGCAGCTTGGGGGCCGTGGCGTCGGGATACAATGAGCAGTTCTTC.

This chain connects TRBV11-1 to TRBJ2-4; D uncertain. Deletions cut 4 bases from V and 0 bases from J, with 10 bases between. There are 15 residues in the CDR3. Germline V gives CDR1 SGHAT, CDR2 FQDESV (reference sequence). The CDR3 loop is CASSSRGGAKNIQYF. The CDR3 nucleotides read TGTGCCAGCAGCTCCCGTGGCGGAGCCAAAAACATTCAGTACTTC. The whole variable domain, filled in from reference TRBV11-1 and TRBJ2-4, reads EAEVAQSPRYKITEKSQAVAFWCDPISGHATLYWYRQILGQGPELLVQFQDESVVDDSQLPKDRFSAERLKGVDSTLKIQPAELGDSAMYLCASSSRGGAKNIQYFGAGTRLSVL.

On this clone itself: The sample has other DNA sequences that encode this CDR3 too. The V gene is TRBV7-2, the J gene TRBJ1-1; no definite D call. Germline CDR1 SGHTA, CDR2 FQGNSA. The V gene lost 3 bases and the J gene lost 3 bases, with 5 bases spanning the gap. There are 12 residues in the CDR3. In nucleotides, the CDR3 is TGTGCCAGCAGCTTTGCCTACACTGAAGCTTTCTTT. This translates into CASSFAYTEAFF. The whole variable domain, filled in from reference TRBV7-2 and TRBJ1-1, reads GAGVSQSPSNKVTEKGKDVELRCDPISGHTALYWYRQSLGQGLEFLIYFQGNSAPDKSGLPSDRFSAERTGGSVSTLTIQRTQQEDSAVYLCASSFAYTEAFFGQGTRLTVV.

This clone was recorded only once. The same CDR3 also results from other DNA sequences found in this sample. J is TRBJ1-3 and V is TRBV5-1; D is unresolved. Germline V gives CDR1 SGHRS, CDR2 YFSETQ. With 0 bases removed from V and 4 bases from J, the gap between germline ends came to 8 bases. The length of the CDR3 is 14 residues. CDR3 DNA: TGCGCCAGCAGCTTGGGAGGATCCGGAAACACCATATATTTT. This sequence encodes CASSLGGSGNTIYF. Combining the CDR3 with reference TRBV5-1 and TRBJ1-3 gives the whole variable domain KAGVTQTPRYLIKTRGQQVTLSCSPISGHRSVSWYQQTPGQGLQFLFEYFSETQRNKGNFPGRFSGRQFSNSRSEMNVSTLELGDSALYLCASSLGGSGNTIYFGEGSWLTVV.

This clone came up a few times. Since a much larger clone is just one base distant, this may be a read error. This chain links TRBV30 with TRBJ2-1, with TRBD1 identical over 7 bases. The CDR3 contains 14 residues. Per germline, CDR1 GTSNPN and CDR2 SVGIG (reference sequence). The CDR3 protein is CAWSVTGVYNEQLF. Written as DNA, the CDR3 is TGTGCCTGGAGTGTAACAGGGGTCTACAATGAGCAGCTCTTC.

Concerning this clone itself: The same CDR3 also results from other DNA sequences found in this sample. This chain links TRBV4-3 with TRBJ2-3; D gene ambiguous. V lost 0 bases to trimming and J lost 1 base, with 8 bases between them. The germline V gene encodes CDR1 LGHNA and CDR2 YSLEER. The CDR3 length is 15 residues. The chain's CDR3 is CASSQDRLGTDTQYF. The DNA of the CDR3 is TGCGCCAGCAGCCAAGATCGGCTAGGCACAGATACGCAGTATTTT.